The 4 T cell receptor beta chains below all came from one sample that was sequenced in a study of glioma-infiltrating T cells after dendritic cell vaccination. TCRdb's table, derived via immunoSEQ multiplex PCR, lists solely in-frame clones and lacks some. Altogether some 90,000 clones are present, around four fifths being singletons, with the ten largest covering over 2%. Time point meaning: after dendritic cell vaccination, including at tumor progression/relapse. The material sequenced was blood, taken after dendritic cell vaccination. The receptors shown here come from a human donor with glioblastoma.

This clone was picked up a small number of times. The gene calls are TRBV30 and TRBJ1-4, with a weak D call TRBD1 (5 bases). The CDR3 consists of 15 residues. Trimming removed 1 base from V and 0 bases from J, with 9 bases in between. Germline V gene data show CDR1 as GTSNPN and CDR2 as SVGIG (reference sequence). CDR3 in amino acids: CAWSGQIATNEKLFF. For the CDR3, the DNA is TGTGCCTGGAGTGGACAGATTGCAACTAATGAAAAACTGTTTTTT.

This clone was observed a single time. The chain combines TRBV7-8 with TRBJ1-2; D is ambiguous. CDR1 is SGHVS, CDR2 FQNEAQ, per germline. With 0 bases removed from V and 4 bases from J, the gap between germline ends came to 9 bases. The CDR3 covers 14 residues. The CDR3 sequence is CASSLALGLYGYTF. The DNA for the CDR3 is TGTGCCAGCAGCTTAGCCCTAGGCCTCTATGGCTACACCTTC.

This chain connects TRBV6-5 to TRBJ1-4, with 7 nucleotides matching TRBD1. V was clipped by 6 bases and J by 7 bases; unmatched bases: 8. The CDR3 is 14 amino acids. CDR1 is MNHEY, CDR2 SVGAGI, per germline. The CDR3 region is CASSDREYGEKLFF. CDR3 nucleotides: TGTGCCAGCAGCGACAGGGAATACGGTGAAAAACTGTTTTTT.

The rearrangement uses TRBV5-1 and TRBJ1-1, with D possibly matching TRBD1 (5 bases). The CDR3 totals 14 residues. Looked up from germline, CDR1 is SGHRS and CDR2 is YFSETQ. V gave up 4 bases and J gave up 0 bases, with 10 bases separating them. CDR3: CASSMTAMNTEAFF. The CDR3 region has the DNA TGCGCCAGCAGCATGACAGCTATGAACACTGAAGCTTTCTTT. Based on the CDR3 plus reference TRBV5-1 and TRBJ1-1, the full variable domain is KAGVTQTPRYLIKTRGQQVTLSCSPISGHRSVSWYQQTPGQGLQFLFEYFSETQRNKGNFPGRFSGRQFSNSRSEMNVSTLELGDSALYLCASSMTAMNTEAFFGQGTRLTVV.